The source of this TCR beta chain is a study of shared clonotypes between healthy human individuals. Study background: Samples came from a couple of female and three male donors aged 18 to 49.

Points on this clone: Its cognate antigen is unknown.

Assay: immunoSEQ multiplex PCR; the TCRdb copy retains only in-frame clones and omits some. The repertoire holds hundreds of thousands of clones, with roughly 79% as singletons. Regarding the study as a whole: The authors expected sequencing depth to affect clonotype sharing among donors.

Germline CDR1 reads MNHNY; CDR2 reads SVGAGI (reference sequence). Deletions cut 2 bases from V and 6 bases from J, with 16 bases between. The CDR3 loop spans 16 amino acids. Genomic DNA from unsorted samples was obtained from around 88 million PBMCs (per sample). The gene calls are TRBV6-6 and TRBJ1-4, with D unclear. Sequencing was done on a sample of PBMCs. The TCR was taken from a woman between 35 and 50 years old in good health. Some clones in this sample may be carry-over from other donors' samples. CDR3 loop: CASSYVIGRPHEKLFF. The CDR3 coding sequence is TGTGCCAGCAGTTACGTCATCGGAAGGCCCCATGAAAAACTGTTTTTT.